The clone carrying this T cell receptor beta chain showed up just a few times. The sample belongs to a study of T cells in tuberculosis. Losses at the gene ends were 1 base for V and 6 bases for J; bases not matched to a gene: 4. The CDR3 loop spans 15 amino acids. From germline, CDR1 is SEHNR and CDR2 FQNEAQ (reference sequence). Method: immunoSEQ multiplex PCR; TCRdb's copy keeps in-frame clones and lacks some. The sample includes tens of thousands of clones, approximately 91% of them seen just once. After thawing and overnight rest, PBMC were stained with GMM-loaded CD1B tetramer, viability dye and anti-CD3 for sorting. The lipid loaded on the CD1B tetramers was C32 glucose monomycolate from Rhodococcus equi.

V and J are TRBV7-9 and TRBJ1-2; 11 nucleotides align to TRBD1. This clonotype was obtained from an adult woman with latent tuberculosis. Sample: CD1b-GMM tetramer-negative cells sorted from PBMCs. The chain's CDR3 is CASSLGGQGEDGYTF. The CDR3 coding sequence is TGTGCCAGCAGCTTAGGGGGACAGGGGGAGGATGGCTACACCTTC.